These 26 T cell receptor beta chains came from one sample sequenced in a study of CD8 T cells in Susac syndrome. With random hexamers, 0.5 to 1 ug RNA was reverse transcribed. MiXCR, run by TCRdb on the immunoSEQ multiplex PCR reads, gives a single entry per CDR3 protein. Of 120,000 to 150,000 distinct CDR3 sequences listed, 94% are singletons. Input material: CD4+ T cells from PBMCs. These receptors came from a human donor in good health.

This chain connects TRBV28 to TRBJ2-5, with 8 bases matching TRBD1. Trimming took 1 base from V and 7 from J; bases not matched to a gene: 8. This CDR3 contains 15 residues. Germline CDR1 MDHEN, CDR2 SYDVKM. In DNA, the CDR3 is TGTGCCAGCAGTTTATCTGGACAGGGTAGGGCGACCCAGTACTTC. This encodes CASSLSGQGRATQYF.

The CDR3: CASSSLRGGEQYF. The CDR3 DNA sequence: TGTGCCAGCAGTTCGCTGAGGGGGGGCGAGCAGTACTTC. This chain uses TRBV12-3 or TRBV12-4 with TRBJ2-7; D is possibly TRBD2 (7 bases). Deletions cut 4 bases from V and 6 bases from J, with 13 bases between. The CDR3 runs 13 residues.

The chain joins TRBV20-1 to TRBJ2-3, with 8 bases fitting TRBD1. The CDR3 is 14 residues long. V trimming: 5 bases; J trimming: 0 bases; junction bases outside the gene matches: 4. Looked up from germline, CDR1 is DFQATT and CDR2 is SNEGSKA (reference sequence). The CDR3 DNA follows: TGCAGTGCTGGGACAGGACCTAGCACAGATACGCAGTATTTT. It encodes CSAGTGPSTDTQYF.

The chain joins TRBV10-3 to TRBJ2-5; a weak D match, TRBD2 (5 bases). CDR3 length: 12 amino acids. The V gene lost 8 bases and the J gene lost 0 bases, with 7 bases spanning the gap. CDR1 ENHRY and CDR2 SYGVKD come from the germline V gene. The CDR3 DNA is TGTGCCATCCGGGGTAACCAAGAGACCCAGTACTTC. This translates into CAIRGNQETQYF.

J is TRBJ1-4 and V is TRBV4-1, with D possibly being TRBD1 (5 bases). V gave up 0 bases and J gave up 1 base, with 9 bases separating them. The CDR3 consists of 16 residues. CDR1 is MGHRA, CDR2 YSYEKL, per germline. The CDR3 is CASSQDRVVTNEKLFF. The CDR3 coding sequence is TGCGCCAGCAGCCAAGACAGGGTGGTAACTAATGAAAAACTGTTTTTT.

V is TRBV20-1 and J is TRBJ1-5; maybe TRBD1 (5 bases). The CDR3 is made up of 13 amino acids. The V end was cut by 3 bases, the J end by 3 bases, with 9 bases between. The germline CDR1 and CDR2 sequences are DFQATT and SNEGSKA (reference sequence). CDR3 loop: CSASRGLNQPQHF. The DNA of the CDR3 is TGCAGTGCTAGCCGGGGCCTCAATCAGCCCCAGCATTTT.

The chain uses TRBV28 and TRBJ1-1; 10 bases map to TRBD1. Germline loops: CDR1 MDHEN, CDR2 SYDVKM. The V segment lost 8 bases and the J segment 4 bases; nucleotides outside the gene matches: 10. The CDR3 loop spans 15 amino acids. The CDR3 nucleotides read TGTGCCAGCCGGACAGGGGGTCAAACGGTCACTGAAGCTTTCTTT. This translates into CASRTGGQTVTEAFF. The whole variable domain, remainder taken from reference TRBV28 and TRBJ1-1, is DVKVTQSSRYLVKRTGEKVFLECVQDMDHENMFWYRQDPGLGLRLIYFSYDVKMKEKGDIPEGYSVSREKKERFSLILESASTNQTSMYLCASRTGGQTVTEAFFGQGTRLTVV.

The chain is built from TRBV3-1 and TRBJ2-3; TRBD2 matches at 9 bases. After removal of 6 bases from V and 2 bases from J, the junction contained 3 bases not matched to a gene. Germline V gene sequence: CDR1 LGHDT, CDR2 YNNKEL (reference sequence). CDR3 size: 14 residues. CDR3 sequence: CASRAGGPTDTQYF. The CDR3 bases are TGTGCCAGCAGAGCGGGAGGTCCCACAGATACGCAGTATTTT.

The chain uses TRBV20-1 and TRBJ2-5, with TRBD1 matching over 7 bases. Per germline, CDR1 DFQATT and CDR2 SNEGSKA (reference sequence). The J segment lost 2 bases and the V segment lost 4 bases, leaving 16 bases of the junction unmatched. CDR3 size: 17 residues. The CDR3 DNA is TGCAGTGCTATTCAAAGCGTGCTTAACAGGGGACAAGAGACCCAGTACTTC. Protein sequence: CSAIQSVLNRGQETQYF.

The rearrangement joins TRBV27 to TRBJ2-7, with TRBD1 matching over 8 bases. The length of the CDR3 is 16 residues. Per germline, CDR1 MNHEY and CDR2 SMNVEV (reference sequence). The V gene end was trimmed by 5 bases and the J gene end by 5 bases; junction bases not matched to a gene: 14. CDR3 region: CASSALFGQGVHEQYF. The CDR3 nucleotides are TGTGCCAGCAGTGCCCTCTTCGGACAGGGAGTTCACGAGCAGTACTTC.

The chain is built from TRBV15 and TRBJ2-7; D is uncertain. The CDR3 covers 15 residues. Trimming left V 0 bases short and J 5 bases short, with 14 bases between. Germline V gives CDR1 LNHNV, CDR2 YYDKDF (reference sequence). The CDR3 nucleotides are TGTGCCACCAGCAGAGATCGTAGGACCGCCGACGAGCAGTACTTC. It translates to CATSRDRRTADEQYF.

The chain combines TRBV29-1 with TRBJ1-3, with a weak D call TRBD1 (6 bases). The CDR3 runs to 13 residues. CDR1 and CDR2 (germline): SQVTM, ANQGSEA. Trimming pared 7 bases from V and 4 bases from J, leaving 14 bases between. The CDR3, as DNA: TGCAGCGCCACAGGGTTGCGAGGAAACACCATATATTTT. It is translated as CSATGLRGNTIYF.

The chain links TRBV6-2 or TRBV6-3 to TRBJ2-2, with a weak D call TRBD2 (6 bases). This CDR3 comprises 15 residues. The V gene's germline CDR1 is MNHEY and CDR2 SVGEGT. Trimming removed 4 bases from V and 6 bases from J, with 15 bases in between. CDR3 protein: CASSSGTASPGELFF. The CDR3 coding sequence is TGTGCCAGCAGTTCCGGGACTGCATCTCCCGGGGAGCTGTTTTTT.

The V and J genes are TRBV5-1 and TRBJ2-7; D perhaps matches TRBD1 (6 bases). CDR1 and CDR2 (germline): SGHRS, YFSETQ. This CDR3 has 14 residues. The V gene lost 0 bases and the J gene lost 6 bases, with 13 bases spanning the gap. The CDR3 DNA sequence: TGCGCCAGCAGCTTGGGTACAGGGCCCTCCGAGCAGTACTTC. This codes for CASSLGTGPSEQYF.

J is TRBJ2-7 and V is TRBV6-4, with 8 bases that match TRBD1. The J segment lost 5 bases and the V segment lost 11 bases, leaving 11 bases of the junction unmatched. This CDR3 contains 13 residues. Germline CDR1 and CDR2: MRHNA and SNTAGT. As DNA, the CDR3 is TGTGCCCGAACCCGGGACAGGCCCGACGAGCAGTACTTC. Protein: CARTRDRPDEQYF.

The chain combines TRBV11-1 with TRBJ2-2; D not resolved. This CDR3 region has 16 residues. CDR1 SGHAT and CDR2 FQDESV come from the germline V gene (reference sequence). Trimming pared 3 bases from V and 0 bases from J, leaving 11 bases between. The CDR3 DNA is TGTGCCAGCAGCTTTCTCAGGCTAGCGAACACCGGGGAGCTGTTTTTT. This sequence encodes CASSFLRLANTGELFF.

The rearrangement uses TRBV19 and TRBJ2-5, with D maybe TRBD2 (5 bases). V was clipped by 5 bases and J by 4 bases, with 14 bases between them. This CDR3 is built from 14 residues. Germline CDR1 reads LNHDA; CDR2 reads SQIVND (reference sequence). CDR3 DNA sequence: TGTGCCAGTAGTGGCCCGGGCGGAGGAGAGACCCAGTACTTC. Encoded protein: CASSGPGGGETQYF.

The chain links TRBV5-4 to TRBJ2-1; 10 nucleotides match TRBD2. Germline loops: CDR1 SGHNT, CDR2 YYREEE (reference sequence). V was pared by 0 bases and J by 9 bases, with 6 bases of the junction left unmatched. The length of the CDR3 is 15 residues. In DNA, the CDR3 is TGTGCCAGCAGCTTGGGGACTAGCGGTGTGACTGAGCAGTTCTTC. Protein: CASSLGTSGVTEQFF. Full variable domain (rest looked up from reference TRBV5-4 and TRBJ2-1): ETGVTQSPTHLIKTRGQQVTLRCSSQSGHNTVSWYQQALGQGPQFIFQYYREEENGRGNFPPRFSGLQFPNYSSELNVNALELDDSALYLCASSLGTSGVTEQFFGPGTRLTVL.

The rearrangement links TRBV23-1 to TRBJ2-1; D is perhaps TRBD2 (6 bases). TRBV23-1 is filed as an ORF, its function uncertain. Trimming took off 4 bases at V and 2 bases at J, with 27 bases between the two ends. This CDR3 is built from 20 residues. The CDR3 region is CASSRLSNPNPGAPYNEQFF. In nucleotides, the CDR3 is TGCGCCAGCAGTCGACTTTCTAACCCGAACCCGGGAGCGCCCTACAATGAGCAGTTCTTC.

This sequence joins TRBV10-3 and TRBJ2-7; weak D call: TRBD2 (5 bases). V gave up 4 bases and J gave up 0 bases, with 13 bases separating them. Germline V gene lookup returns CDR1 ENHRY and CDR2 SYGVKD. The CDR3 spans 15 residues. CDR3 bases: TGTGCCATCAGTGGGAGAGGGCACTCCTCCTACGAGCAGTACTTC. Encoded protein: CAISGRGHSSYEQYF.

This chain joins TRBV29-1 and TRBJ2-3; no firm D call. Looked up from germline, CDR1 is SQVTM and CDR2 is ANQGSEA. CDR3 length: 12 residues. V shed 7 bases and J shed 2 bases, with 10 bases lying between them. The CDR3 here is CSAERSTDTQYF. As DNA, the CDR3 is TGCAGCGCTGAGAGGTCCACAGATACGCAGTATTTT.

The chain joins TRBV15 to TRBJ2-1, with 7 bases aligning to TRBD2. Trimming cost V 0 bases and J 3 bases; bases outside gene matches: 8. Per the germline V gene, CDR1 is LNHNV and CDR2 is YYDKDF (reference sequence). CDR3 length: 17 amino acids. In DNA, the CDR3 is TGTGCCACCAGCAGAGATAAAGCGGGACGATTCTACAATGAGCAGTTCTTC. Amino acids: CATSRDKAGRFYNEQFF.

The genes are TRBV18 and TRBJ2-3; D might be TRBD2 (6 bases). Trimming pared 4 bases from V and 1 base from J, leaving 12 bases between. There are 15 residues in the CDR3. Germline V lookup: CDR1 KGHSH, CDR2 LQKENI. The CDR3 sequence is CASSQGLGGTDTQYF. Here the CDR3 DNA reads TGTGCCAGCTCACAGGGACTGGGAGGCACAGATACGCAGTATTTT.

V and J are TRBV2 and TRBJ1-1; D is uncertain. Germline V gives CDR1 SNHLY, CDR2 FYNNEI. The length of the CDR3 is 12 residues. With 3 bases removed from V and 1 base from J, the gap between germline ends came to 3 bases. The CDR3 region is CASSDRNTEAFF. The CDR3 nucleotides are TGTGCCAGCAGTGACCGGAACACTGAAGCTTTCTTT.

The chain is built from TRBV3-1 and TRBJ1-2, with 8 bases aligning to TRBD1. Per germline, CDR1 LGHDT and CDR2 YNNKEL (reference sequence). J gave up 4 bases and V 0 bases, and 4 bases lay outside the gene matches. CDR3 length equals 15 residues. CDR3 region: CASSQDGQGGYGYTF. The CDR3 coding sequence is TGTGCCAGCAGCCAAGACGGACAGGGTGGCTATGGCTACACCTTC.

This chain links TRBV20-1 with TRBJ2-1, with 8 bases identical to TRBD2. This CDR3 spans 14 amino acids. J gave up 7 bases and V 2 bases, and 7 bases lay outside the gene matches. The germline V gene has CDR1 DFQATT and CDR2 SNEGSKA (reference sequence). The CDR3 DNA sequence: TGCAGTGCTAGATCGGGAGGGCCTTTTAATGAGCAGTTCTTC. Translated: CSARSGGPFNEQFF.